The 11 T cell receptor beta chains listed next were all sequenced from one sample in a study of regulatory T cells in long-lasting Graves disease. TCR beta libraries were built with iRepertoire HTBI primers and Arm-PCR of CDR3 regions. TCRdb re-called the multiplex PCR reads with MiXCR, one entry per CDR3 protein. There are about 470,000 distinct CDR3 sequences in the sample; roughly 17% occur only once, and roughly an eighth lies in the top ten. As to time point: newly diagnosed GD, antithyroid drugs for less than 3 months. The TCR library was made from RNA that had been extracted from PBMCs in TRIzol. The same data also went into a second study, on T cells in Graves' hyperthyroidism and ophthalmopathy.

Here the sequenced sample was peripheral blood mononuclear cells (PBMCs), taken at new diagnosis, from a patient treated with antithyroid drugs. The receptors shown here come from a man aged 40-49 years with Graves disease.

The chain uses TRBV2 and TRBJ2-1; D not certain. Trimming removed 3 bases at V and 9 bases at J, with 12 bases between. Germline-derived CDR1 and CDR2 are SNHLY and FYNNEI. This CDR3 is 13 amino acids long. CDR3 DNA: TGTGCCAGCAGTGACCTCCTTAGGGCTGAGCAGTTCTTC. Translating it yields CASSDLLRAEQFF.

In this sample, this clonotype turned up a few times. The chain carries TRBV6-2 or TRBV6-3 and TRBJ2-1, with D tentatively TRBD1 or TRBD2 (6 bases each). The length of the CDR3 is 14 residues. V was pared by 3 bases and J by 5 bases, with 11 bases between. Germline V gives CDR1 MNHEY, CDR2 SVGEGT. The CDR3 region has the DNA TGTGCCAGCAGTTATTGGAGGGGGGACAATGAGCAGTTCTTC. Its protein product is CASSYWRGDNEQFF.

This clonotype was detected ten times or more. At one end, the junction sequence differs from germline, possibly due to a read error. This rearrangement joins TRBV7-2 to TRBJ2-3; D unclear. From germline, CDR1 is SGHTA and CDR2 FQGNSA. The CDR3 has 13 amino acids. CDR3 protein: CASSLDYSDTQYF. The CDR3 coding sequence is TGTGCCAGCAGCTTAGACTACTCAGATACGCAGTATTTC.

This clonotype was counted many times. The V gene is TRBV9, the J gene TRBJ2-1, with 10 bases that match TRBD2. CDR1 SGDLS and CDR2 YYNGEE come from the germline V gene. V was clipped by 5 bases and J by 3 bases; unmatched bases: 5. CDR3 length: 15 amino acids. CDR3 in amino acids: CASSRIAGGYNEQFF. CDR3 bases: TGTGCCAGCAGTCGCATAGCGGGAGGCTACAATGAGCAGTTCTTC.

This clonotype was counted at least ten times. CDR3 coding DNA: TGTGCCAGCAGCCCAACACGGACTAGCGGGGGCTCCTACGAGCAGTACTTC. Translating gives CASSPTRTSGGSYEQYF. The chain uses TRBV7-3 and TRBJ2-7; 13 nucleotides align to TRBD2. V lost 5 bases and J lost 0; bases outside the gene matches: 7. The CDR3 is 17 amino acids. Germline lookup yields CDR1 SGHTA and CDR2 FQGTGA. Full variable domain (remainder filled in from reference TRBV7-3 and TRBJ2-7): GAGVSQTPSNKVTEKGKYVELRCDPISGHTALYWYRQSLGQGPEFLIYFQGTGAADDSGLPNDRFFAVRPEGSVSTLKIQRTERGDSAVYLCASSPTRTSGGSYEQYFGPGTRLTVT.

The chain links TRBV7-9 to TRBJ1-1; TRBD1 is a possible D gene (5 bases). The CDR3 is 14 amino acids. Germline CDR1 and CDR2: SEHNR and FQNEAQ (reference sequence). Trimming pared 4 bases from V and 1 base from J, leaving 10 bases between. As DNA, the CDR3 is TGTGCCAGCAGCTCCTTTACAGGGAACACTGAAGCTTTCTTT. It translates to CASSSFTGNTEAFF.

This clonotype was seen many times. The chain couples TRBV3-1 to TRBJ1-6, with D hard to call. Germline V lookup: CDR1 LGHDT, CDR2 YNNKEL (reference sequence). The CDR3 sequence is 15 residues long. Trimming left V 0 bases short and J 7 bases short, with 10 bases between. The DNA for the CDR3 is TGTGCCAGCAGCCAAGATCCTCAGTTCAATTCACCCCTCCACTTT. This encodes CASSQDPQFNSPLHF.

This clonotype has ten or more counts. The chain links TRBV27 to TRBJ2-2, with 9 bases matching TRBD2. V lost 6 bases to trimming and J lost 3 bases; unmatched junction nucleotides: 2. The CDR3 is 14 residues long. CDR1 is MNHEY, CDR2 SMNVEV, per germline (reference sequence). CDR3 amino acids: CASRTSGHTGELFF. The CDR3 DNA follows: TGTGCCAGCAGGACTAGCGGTCACACCGGGGAGCTGTTTTTT.

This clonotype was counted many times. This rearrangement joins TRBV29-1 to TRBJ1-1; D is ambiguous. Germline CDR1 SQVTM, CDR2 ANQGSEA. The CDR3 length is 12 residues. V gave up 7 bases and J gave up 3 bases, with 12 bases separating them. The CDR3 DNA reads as TGCAGCGCTATCCGGGAGTACACTGAAGCTTTCTTT. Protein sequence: CSAIREYTEAFF. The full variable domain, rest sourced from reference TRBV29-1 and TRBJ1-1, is SAVISQKPSRDICQRGTSLTIQCQVDSQVTMMFWYRQQPGQSLTLIATANQGSEATYESGFVIDKFPISRPNLTFSTLTVSNMSPEDSSIYLCSAIREYTEAFFGQGTRLTVV.

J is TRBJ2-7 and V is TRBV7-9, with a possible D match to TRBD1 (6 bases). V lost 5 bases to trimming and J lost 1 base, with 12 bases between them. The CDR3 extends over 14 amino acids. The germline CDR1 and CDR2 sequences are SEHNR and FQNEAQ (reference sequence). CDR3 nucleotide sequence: TGTGCCAGCAGCGATCCACAGGGATCCTACGAGCAGTACTTC. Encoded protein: CASSDPQGSYEQYF.

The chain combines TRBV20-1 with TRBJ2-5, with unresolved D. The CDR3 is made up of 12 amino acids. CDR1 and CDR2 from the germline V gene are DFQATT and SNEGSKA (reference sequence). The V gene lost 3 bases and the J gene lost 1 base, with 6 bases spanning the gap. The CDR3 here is CSARSGQETQYF. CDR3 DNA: TGCAGTGCTAGGTCAGGCCAAGAGACCCAGTACTTC.